These 20 T cell receptor beta chains were all obtained from the same sample, sequenced in a study of blood T cell repertoires in COVID-19. Here immunoSEQ multiplex PCR was the method, and the copy in TCRdb shows in-frame clones only, minus some. The table records 190,000 or so clones, 85% to 90% of them present only once. The material sequenced was PBMCs or T cells enriched from blood (not recorded which). The origin of the receptors is a man younger than 45 who had recovered from COVID-19.

V gene TRBV6-6 combines with J gene TRBJ1-5; tentatively, D is TRBD1 (5 bases). The germline V gene has CDR1 MNHNY and CDR2 SVGAGI (reference sequence). V lost 6 bases to trimming and J lost 0 bases, with 12 bases between them. The CDR3 extends over 15 amino acids. CDR3 nucleotide sequence: TGTGCCAGCAGCAACGGGGGACTTAGCAATCAGCCCCAGCATTTT. Translation: CASSNGGLSNQPQHF.

This chain uses TRBV7-2 with TRBJ2-3, with 9 bases matching TRBD2. The CDR3 is 15 amino acids. Germline assignment: CDR1 SGHTA and CDR2 FQGNSA. V shed 1 base, J shed 5 bases, and the junction held 4 bases outside the gene matches. The CDR3: CASSLGLAARDTQYF. CDR3 DNA: TGTGCCAGCAGCTTAGGACTAGCGGCTCGAGATACGCAGTATTTT.

The chain has TRBV6-5 and TRBJ1-1; no definite D call. Trimming cost V 6 bases and J 1 base, with 12 bases left between them. Germline assignment: CDR1 MNHEY and CDR2 SVGAGI. This CDR3 has 14 amino acids. The CDR3 DNA sequence: TGTGCCAGCAGGGGAGGACGGAAGAACACTGAAGCTTTCTTT. As protein: CASRGGRKNTEAFF.

The chain carries TRBV2 and TRBJ2-2, with D uncertain. The CDR3 extends over 15 amino acids. V lost 4 bases and J lost 6, with 15 bases in between. Germline V gene data show CDR1 as SNHLY and CDR2 as FYNNEI. The CDR3 sequence is CASSVAEPPPGELFF. The DNA of the CDR3 is TGTGCCAGCAGTGTCGCAGAACCCCCCCCCGGGGAGCTGTTTTTT.

The chain joins TRBV14 to TRBJ2-3; 11 nucleotides line up with TRBD2. The CDR3 has 16 residues. After removal of 4 bases from V and 4 bases from J, the junction contained 7 bases not matched to a gene. The germline CDR1 and CDR2 sequences are SGHDN and FVKESK. Here the CDR3 reads CASSPRLAGLPDTQYF. CDR3 in DNA: TGTGCCAGCAGCCCCAGACTAGCGGGGCTCCCAGATACGCAGTATTTT. Full variable domain (missing parts from reference TRBV14 and TRBJ2-3): EAGVTQFPSHSVIEKGQTVTLRCDPISGHDNLYWYRRVMGKEIKFLLHFVKESKQDESGMPNNRFLAERTGGTYSTLKVQPAELEDSGVYFCASSPRLAGLPDTQYFGPGTRLTVL.

This chain uses TRBV11-2 with TRBJ1-1, with 7 bases aligning to TRBD1. With 6 bases clipped from V and 0 bases from J, the junction kept 10 bases outside the gene matches. Germline loops: CDR1 SGHAT, CDR2 FQNNGV. The CDR3 totals 16 residues. The CDR3 DNA follows: TGTGCCAGCAGTACACAGGGGCGCGGGATGAACACTGAAGCTTTCTTT. Its translation is CASSTQGRGMNTEAFF.

The rearrangement uses TRBV12-5 and TRBJ2-7; D is perhaps TRBD2 (5 bases). Germline V gene data show CDR1 as LGHNT and CDR2 as FRNRAP. V was shortened by 1 base and J by 5 bases, with 9 bases between the two germline ends. The CDR3 has 13 residues. The chain's CDR3 is CASGLGGNHEQYF. The CDR3, as DNA: TGTGCTAGTGGTTTGGGAGGGAACCACGAGCAGTACTTC.

This clone was counted once. This chain connects TRBV28 to TRBJ2-3, with TRBD2 matching 7 bases. The CDR3 totals 15 residues. The V and J ends lost 7 bases and 4 bases, in that order; junction bases with no gene match: 11. The V gene's germline CDR1 is MDHEN and CDR2 SYDVKM. CDR3 amino acids: CASIAVSGDPDTQYF. The CDR3 DNA reads as TGTGCCAGCATTGCAGTCAGCGGGGACCCAGATACGCAGTATTTT.

This rearrangement joins TRBV14 to TRBJ2-2, with 7 bases aligning to TRBD2. There are 16 residues in the CDR3. CDR1 is SGHDN and CDR2 is FVKESK in the germline V gene. Trimming took 3 bases from V and 0 from J; bases not matched to a gene: 4. The CDR3 bases are TGTGCCAGCAGCCAGGCCCGGGGGGCGAACACCGGGGAGCTGTTTTTT. Protein product: CASSQARGANTGELFF.

The chain recombines TRBV7-6 with TRBJ1-5; 8 bases align to TRBD1. This CDR3 spans 15 amino acids. The germline CDR1 and CDR2 sequences are SGHVS and FNYEAQ. The ends lost 5 bases at V and 0 bases at J; junction bases unmatched: 3. The DNA for the CDR3 is TGTGCCAGCAGCCCGGACAGGGATAGCAATCAGCCCCAGCATTTT. Its translation is CASSPDRDSNQPQHF.

This sequence joins TRBV3-1 (or the pseudogene TRBV3-2) and TRBJ1-2; tentative D call: TRBD1 (6 bases). CDR3 length equals 15 residues. V shed 4 bases and J shed 2 bases, with 14 bases lying between them. Germline V CDR1 and CDR2: LGHDT, YNNKEL (reference sequence). The CDR3 loop reads CASSPWDIGNYGYTF. The CDR3 nucleotides are TGTGCCAGCAGCCCCTGGGACATCGGAAACTATGGCTACACCTTC.

V usage is TRBV7-2 and J usage is TRBJ2-7, with D maybe TRBD2 (7 bases). The V gene lost 0 bases and the J gene lost 10 bases, with 13 bases spanning the gap. The CDR3 extends over 13 amino acids. CDR1 and CDR2 from the germline V gene are SGHTA and FQGNSA. This CDR3 is CASSLATGGNQYF. Here the CDR3 DNA reads TGTGCCAGCAGCTTAGCAACGGGGGGCAACCAGTACTTC.

The V gene is TRBV7-9, the J gene TRBJ1-2; unclear D gene. Between the trimmed V and J ends, which lost 2 bases and 5 bases, there was a span of 12 bases. The CDR3 covers 14 residues. Germline CDR1 is SEHNR and CDR2 is FQNEAQ (reference sequence). This CDR3 is CASSLPGMGYGYTF. DNA for the CDR3: TGTGCCAGCAGCTTACCGGGAATGGGGTATGGCTACACCTTC.

J is TRBJ2-3 and V is TRBV12-3 or TRBV12-4, with D perhaps TRBD1 (5 bases). The V end lost 4 bases, the J end lost 11 bases, and 16 bases lay between the germline ends. This CDR3 is 13 amino acids long. For the CDR3, the DNA is TGTGCCAGCAGTTCGCCCGGACAAATAAGGCAGTATTTT. It specifies CASSSPGQIRQYF.

The chain is built from TRBV30 and TRBJ2-5, with D possibly matching TRBD1 (5 bases). Germline loops: CDR1 GTSNPN, CDR2 SVGIG (reference sequence). With 2 bases removed from V and 2 bases from J, the gap between germline ends came to 18 bases. This CDR3 region has 16 residues. The CDR3 loop is CAWSFRHRSRQETQYF. The CDR3 coding sequence is TGTGCCTGGAGTTTTAGACACAGGAGCCGACAAGAGACCCAGTACTTC.

This chain joins TRBV28 and TRBJ2-1; a possible D gene is TRBD2 (6 bases). This CDR3 has 16 amino acids. CDR1 and CDR2 (germline): MDHEN, SYDVKM. The germline V and J ends were trimmed by 6 bases and 6 bases, with 21 bases remaining between them. CDR3 DNA: TGTGCCAGCAGCCCACGTGTGTGGAGGGCCCCCAATGAGCAGTTCTTC. This encodes CASSPRVWRAPNEQFF. The full variable domain, in which reference TRBV28 and TRBJ2-1 provide the parts outside the CDR3, is DVKVTQSSRYLVKRTGEKVFLECVQDMDHENMFWYRQDPGLGLRLIYFSYDVKMKEKGDIPEGYSVSREKKERFSLILESASTNQTSMYLCASSPRVWRAPNEQFFGPGTRLTVL.

The chain has TRBV28 and TRBJ1-5, with D perhaps TRBD1 (6 bases). The CDR3 loop spans 16 amino acids. Trimming left V 0 bases short and J 0 bases short, with 9 bases between. Germline CDR1 MDHEN, CDR2 SYDVKM. The CDR3 reads CASSLWRTVSNQPQHF. The CDR3 nucleotides are TGTGCCAGCAGTTTATGGAGGACAGTTAGCAATCAGCCCCAGCATTTT.

In its sample, this clone was seen once. The CDR3 region has the DNA TGTGCCAGCAGGCCCCGGGACAAAACTAACTACGAGCAGTACTTC. This gives the protein CASRPRDKTNYEQYF. The rearrangement joins TRBV14 to TRBJ2-7, with D tentatively TRBD1 (6 bases). Per germline, CDR1 SGHDN and CDR2 FVKESK. CDR3 length equals 15 residues. V gave up 6 bases and J gave up 3 bases, with 18 bases separating them. The full variable domain, rest sourced from reference TRBV14 and TRBJ2-7, is EAGVTQFPSHSVIEKGQTVTLRCDPISGHDNLYWYRRVMGKEIKFLLHFVKESKQDESGMPNNRFLAERTGGTYSTLKVQPAELEDSGVYFCASRPRDKTNYEQYFGPGTRLTVT.

V is TRBV6-5 and J is TRBJ2-1; maybe TRBD2 (6 bases). This CDR3 region has 12 residues. Germline lookup yields CDR1 MNHEY and CDR2 SVGAGI. The V gene lost 5 bases and the J gene lost 9 bases, with 11 bases spanning the gap. The CDR3 bases are TGTGCCAGCAGTCCCCAGGGAGGTGAGCAGTTCTTC. It specifies CASSPQGGEQFF.

This chain joins TRBV21-1 and TRBJ2-1; the table's TRBD1 call for D was not verified on the DNA. TRBV21-1 is designated a pseudogene. The CDR3 has 16 amino acids. The DNA for the CDR3 is TGTGCCAGCGACAGGGATGAATCGAGCTCCTACAATGAGCAGTTCTTC. Protein sequence: CASDRDESSSYNEQFF.